This T cell receptor (beta chain) was documented in a study of blood T cells in healthy people across ages. Study outcomes and limitations: Roughly linearly, TCR beta diversity per million T cells fell as age increased.

This CDR3 region has 18 residues. V lost 4 bases and J 0 bases, leaving 19 bases between the germline ends. From germline, CDR1 is MNHNS and CDR2 SASEGT. Sample-barcoded 5' priming and a J-beta primer mix drove a second PCR of 7 to 11 cycles. Each cDNA molecule, via a template-switch adaptor with 12 random nucleotides, was tagged. TCRdb called the 5' RACE reads again in MiXCR, with one record for every CDR3 protein. The table has about 570,000 distinct CDR3 sequences, roughly 28% seen once. This clonotype was seen more than once but under ten times. Its target is not known. The clonotype was recovered from a woman in her 70s in good health. Sequencing was carried out using blood. The chain carries TRBV6-1 and TRBJ1-3; D is possibly TRBD1 (6 bases). CDR3 loop: CASSAVQGTRGSGNTIYF. The CDR3 coding sequence is TGTGCCAGCAGTGCCGTCCAGGGGACTCGAGGCTCTGGAAACACCATATATTTT.